Here is one TCR beta chain with its context. Its antigen is not identified. The CDR3 is 13 residues long. The germline V and J ends were trimmed by 1 base and 4 bases, with 8 bases remaining between them. Germline-derived CDR1 and CDR2 are SGHAT and FQNNGV. Profiled with immunoSEQ multiplex PCR; TCRdb holds only in-frame clones, not every one. Seen here are approximately 9,800 clones, about 78% observed once, and the top ten hold about 8%. Starting 14 to 28 days after autologous transplant, ipilimumab 1 mg/kg was given. Patients got 3 mg/kg IV nivolumab weeks 1, 4, 7, 10, then biweekly through week 26. The data were taken from a study of ipilimumab plus nivolumab after autologous stem cell transplantation. Study-wide background: The DLBCL cohort had primary refractory and relapsed disease, with 18-month progression-free survival of about 86% and 29%. Study conclusions and caveats: The authors say TCR, Treg and microbiome findings warrant further study.

The TCR sequence derives from a male donor with diffuse large B-cell lymphoma. The source was PBMCs, collected in a trial of ipilimumab plus nivolumab as post-transplant consolidation. The chain is built from TRBV11-2 and TRBJ2-7; D gene ambiguous. The CDR3 bases are TGTGCCAGCAGCTTAGTGGCCCAGTACGAGCAGTACTTC. Residues: CASSLVAQYEQYF.